The clone carrying this T cell receptor beta chain has a handful of counts. Its antigen remains unknown. The CDR3 is cut off 3 residues early in the read; its end comes from the germline J gene. The method was immunoSEQ multiplex PCR; TCRdb's version includes in-frame clones alone and lacks a portion of them. The table lists about 35,000 clones, with no singletons. The data were obtained in a study of T cell clonality in common variable immunodeficiency. The study's findings and limits: CVID subjects shared fewer TCRbeta clones than healthy controls did. Authors noted CVID clonality's cause needs subpopulation repertoire sequencing. Links between repertoire features and CVID complications were heterogeneity-limited. Fewer deletions and N-nucleotide insertions were reportedly seen in common variable immunodeficiency TCR beta sequences.

CDR1 is DFQATT, CDR2 SNEGSKA, per germline (reference sequence). V was shortened by 6 bases and J by 0 bases, with 21 bases between the two germline ends. The CDR3 is 17 residues long. The V and J genes are TRBV20-1 and TRBJ2-1; no clear D gene. The sample was peripheral blood mononuclear cells. The TCR sequence derives from a human donor with common variable immunodeficiency. Incomplete CDR3 DNA: TGCAGTGCGGTCAGCCCTCTACTACGCAGCTCCTACAATGAG. Residues: CSAVSPLLRSSYNE. The whole CDR3 is CSAVSPLLRSSYNEQFF.